The 29 T cell receptor beta chains presented below share a single source sample, sequenced in a study of blood T cell repertoires in COVID-19. Clones were sequenced by immunoSEQ multiplex PCR, and TCRdb holds only the in-frame ones, with some missing. The table lists 100,000 to 120,000 clones, 70% to 90% of them singletons. Input material: peripheral blood. These receptor sequences come from a woman aged 70-85 years who had recovered from COVID-19.

The V and J genes are TRBV3-1 (or the pseudogene TRBV3-2) and TRBJ2-7; perhaps TRBD2 as D (6 bases). This CDR3 has 15 residues. The V and J ends lost 4 bases and 2 bases respectively, with 15 bases between them. Germline loops: CDR1 LGHDT, CDR2 YNNKEL (reference sequence). CDR3 bases: TGTGCCAGCAGCCCTTTGCGGGACGGGGCCTACGAGCAGTACTTC. It codes for CASSPLRDGAYEQYF.

The V and J genes are TRBV28 and TRBJ2-7, with D perhaps TRBD2 (5 bases). CDR1 and CDR2 from the germline V gene are MDHEN and SYDVKM. Trimming took 3 bases from V and 2 from J, leaving 11 bases between them. This CDR3 comprises 14 residues. The chain's CDR3 is CASSLTEGAYEQYF. The CDR3 region has the DNA TGTGCCAGCAGTTTGACTGAGGGTGCCTACGAGCAGTACTTC.

This chain connects TRBV2 to TRBJ1-4; D unresolved. The CDR3 length is 12 residues. The germline V gene has CDR1 SNHLY and CDR2 FYNNEI. V was clipped by 4 bases and J by 7 bases, with 7 bases between them. CDR3 coding DNA: TGTGCCAGCAGTGTAACGGGTGAAAAACTGTTTTTT. Protein product: CASSVTGEKLFF.

This chain links TRBV11-2 with TRBJ2-7; 7 bases are a match to TRBD1. The CDR3 sequence is 16 residues long. CDR1 and CDR2 from the germline V gene are SGHAT and FQNNGV. V lost 1 base and J lost 5; bases outside the gene matches: 11. CDR3 sequence (DNA): TGTGCCAGCAGCTTAGGAGGGACAGCCACTTGGGACGAGCAGTACTTC. Translated: CASSLGGTATWDEQYF.

The chain couples TRBV18 to TRBJ1-6; 7 nucleotides align to TRBD1. This CDR3 has 19 residues. Germline CDR1 and CDR2: KGHSH and LQKENI. V lost 2 bases, J lost 5 bases, and 15 bases stayed unmatched. This CDR3 is CASSPRTIGQAKNNSPLHF. CDR3 DNA: TGTGCCAGCTCACCAAGGACGATCGGACAGGCGAAGAATAATTCACCCCTCCACTTT.

The J gene is TRBJ1-2, the V gene TRBV5-4, with TRBD1 matching 9 bases. Losses at the gene ends were 0 bases for V and 7 bases for J; bases not matched to a gene: 1. This CDR3 comprises 13 residues. The germline CDR1 and CDR2 sequences are SGHNT and YYREEE (reference sequence). Here the CDR3 reads CASSLDRGRGYTF. CDR3 DNA: TGTGCCAGCAGCTTGGACAGGGGGCGTGGCTACACCTTC.

This CDR3 is CASSPGLARVEQYF. Here the CDR3 DNA reads TGTGCCAGCAGTCCAGGACTAGCTCGGGTCGAGCAGTACTTC. The chain couples TRBV7-2 to TRBJ2-7; TRBD2 aligns across 8 bases. The CDR3 is made up of 14 amino acids. Germline V gene lookup returns CDR1 SGHTA and CDR2 FQGNSA. Germline trimming cut 6 bases from V and 6 bases from J; bases unmatched to any gene: 10.

A single count supports this clone. The chain combines TRBV20-1 with TRBJ2-1; D gene unclear. V lost 3 bases and J lost 6, with 12 bases in between. The CDR3 has 13 residues. CDR1 is DFQATT, CDR2 SNEGSKA, per germline (reference sequence). The CDR3: CSASVAAINEQFF. Written as DNA, the CDR3 is TGCAGTGCTAGTGTTGCAGCGATCAATGAGCAGTTCTTC.

This clone was observed a single time. The junction does not match germline at one end; this may be a read error. The V call is TRBV7-7, the J call TRBJ1-4; 12 bases align to TRBD1. Germline V gene data show CDR1 as SSHAT and CDR2 as FNYEAQ (reference sequence). CDR3 length: 20 residues. The CDR3 DNA reads TGTGCTAGCAGCCGCCAGCCATTGGGACAGGGGGCGCAGATTAATGAAAAACTGTTTTTT. Its translation: CASSRQPLGQGAQINEKLFF.

The chain employs TRBV7-2 and TRBJ1-5; tentatively, D is TRBD1 (5 bases). Trimming shortened V by 5 bases and J by 6 bases, and 20 bases separated the two germline ends. Germline V gives CDR1 SGHTA, CDR2 FQGNSA. The CDR3 is 16 residues long. CDR3 in amino acids: CASSTHQGGVGQPQHF. CDR3 coding DNA: TGTGCCAGCAGCACCCACCAGGGTGGGGTGGGTCAGCCCCAGCATTTT.

V gene TRBV2 combines with J gene TRBJ1-3, with D hard to call. Germline CDR1 reads SNHLY; CDR2 reads FYNNEI. CDR3 length: 14 residues. The germline V and J ends were trimmed by 3 bases and 0 bases, with 6 bases remaining between them. The CDR3 loop is CASSEAISGNTIYF. For the CDR3, the DNA is TGTGCCAGCAGTGAGGCCATCTCTGGAAACACCATATATTTT.

This clone was seen many times. The chain combines TRBV2 with TRBJ1-5; a possible D gene is TRBD1 (5 bases). V lost 2 bases, J lost 15 bases, and 20 bases lay in between. Germline CDR1 reads SNHLY; CDR2 reads FYNNEI. CDR3 length: 14 residues. The CDR3 nucleotides read TGTGCCAGCAGTGAACAGGGCACGGTGGCGCAGAGGCATTTT. As protein: CASSEQGTVAQRHF.

The rearrangement uses TRBV18 and TRBJ2-3; TRBD2 agrees at 9 bases. The ends lost 6 bases at V and 0 bases at J; junction bases unmatched: 7. Germline values: CDR1 KGHSH, CDR2 LQKENI. This CDR3 is 16 amino acids long. The CDR3 sequence: CASSPSSGASTDTQYF. Written as DNA, the CDR3 is TGTGCCAGCTCCCCTTCTAGCGGGGCTAGCACAGATACGCAGTATTTT.

V usage is TRBV27 and J usage is TRBJ2-1, with 7 bases lining up with TRBD2. J lost 9 bases, V lost 5 bases, and 7 bases had no gene match. Per the germline V gene, CDR1 is MNHEY and CDR2 is SMNVEV (reference sequence). The CDR3 spans 13 residues. DNA for the CDR3: TGTGCCAGCAGTCCACGGACGGGGGGTGAGCAGTTCTTC. This gives the protein CASSPRTGGEQFF.

The genes are TRBV13 and TRBJ2-7; 8 positions agree with TRBD1. The germline gives CDR1 PRHDT, CDR2 FYEKMQ (reference sequence). The V and J ends lost 2 bases and 0 bases, in that order; junction bases with no gene match: 6. The CDR3 is 16 residues long. Here the CDR3 reads CASSLPGTGTSYEQYF. The CDR3 DNA reads as TGTGCCAGCAGCTTACCGGGGACAGGTACCTCCTACGAGCAGTACTTC.

This chain links TRBV5-1 with TRBJ1-5, with 7 bases identical to TRBD1. CDR1 is SGHRS and CDR2 is YFSETQ in the germline V gene. This CDR3 is built from 14 residues. The V gene end was trimmed by 4 bases and the J gene end by 11 bases; junction bases not matched to a gene: 12. CDR3 loop: CASSLGQETSAQHF. The CDR3 DNA reads TGCGCCAGCAGCCTCGGACAGGAAACATCAGCCCAGCATTTT.

This sequence joins TRBV5-1 and TRBJ2-1; TRBD2 might be the D (5 bases). The V end lost 0 bases, the J end lost 5 bases, and 18 bases lay between the germline ends. The CDR3 contains 17 residues. Germline CDR1 reads SGHRS; CDR2 reads YFSETQ. Here the CDR3 DNA reads TGCGCCAGCAGCTTGGTCCCTGGACTGACGGTTCACAATGAGCAGTTCTTC. Translating gives CASSLVPGLTVHNEQFF.

The J gene is TRBJ2-6, the V gene TRBV5-4; no firm D call. Deletions cut 4 bases from V and 2 bases from J, with 13 bases between. Germline V gives CDR1 SGHNT, CDR2 YYREEE (reference sequence). This CDR3 contains 16 residues. CDR3 amino acids: CASSPAAFPGANVLTF. In nucleotides, the CDR3 is TGTGCCAGCAGCCCCGCTGCGTTCCCTGGGGCCAACGTCCTGACTTTC. Supplemented by reference TRBV5-4 and TRBJ2-6, the full variable domain reads ETGVTQSPTHLIKTRGQQVTLRCSSQSGHNTVSWYQQALGQGPQFIFQYYREEENGRGNFPPRFSGLQFPNYSSELNVNALELDDSALYLCASSPAAFPGANVLTFGAGSRLTVL.

The rearrangement joins TRBV5-3 to TRBJ1-5, with TRBD1 identical over 7 bases. TRBV5-3 is known as an ORF, though its function is uncertain. The CDR3 length is 17 residues. The J segment lost 5 bases and the V segment lost 4 bases, leaving 15 bases of the junction unmatched. CDR3 in DNA: TGTGCCAGAAGCCCCAACGGCAACACAGGGGTGGATCAGCCCCAGCATTTT. Translated: CARSPNGNTGVDQPQHF.

The table lists this clone with a few counts. The chain employs TRBV6-5 and TRBJ2-1; D is unclear. CDR3 length: 12 amino acids. The germline V and J ends were trimmed by 2 bases and 10 bases, with 9 bases remaining between them. Germline CDR1 MNHEY, CDR2 SVGAGI. The CDR3 DNA reads as TGTGCCAGCAGTTACCGCGGTTGGGAGCAGTTCTTC. It yields the protein CASSYRGWEQFF.

The chain links TRBV5-1 to TRBJ1-5; D uncertain. The CDR3 runs 14 residues. V lost 0 bases and J 4 bases, leaving 8 bases between the germline ends. CDR1 is SGHRS, CDR2 YFSETQ, per germline. The CDR3 region has the DNA TGCGCCAGCAGCTTGGGGGCAGATAATCAGCCCCAGCATTTT. As protein: CASSLGADNQPQHF.

This chain uses TRBV19 with TRBJ2-3, with D hard to call. The CDR3 consists of 13 residues. Germline CDR1 is LNHDA and CDR2 is SQIVND (reference sequence). Trimming removed 5 bases from V and 1 base from J, with 7 bases in between. The CDR3 DNA follows: TGTGCCAGTAGTGTAACGGGCACAGATACGCAGTATTTT. It yields the protein CASSVTGTDTQYF.

The V gene is TRBV28, the J gene TRBJ2-3, with 7 bases that match TRBD2. CDR3 length equals 14 residues. Germline trimming cut 4 bases from V and 3 bases from J; bases unmatched to any gene: 4. Germline V gives CDR1 MDHEN, CDR2 SYDVKM. The CDR3 sequence: CASSSGGGTDTQYF. In DNA form, the CDR3 reads TGTGCCAGCAGTTCGGGGGGAGGGACAGATACGCAGTATTTT.

The rearrangement links TRBV27 to TRBJ2-7; TRBD1 agrees at 9 bases. The germline V gene encodes CDR1 MNHEY and CDR2 SMNVEV (reference sequence). This CDR3 has 13 amino acids. J lost 4 bases, V lost 4 bases, and 2 bases had no gene match. CDR3 protein: CASSYDRGYEQYF. As DNA, the CDR3 is TGTGCCAGCAGTTATGACAGGGGGTACGAGCAGTACTTC.

The rearrangement joins TRBV29-1 to TRBJ2-1; no definite D call. The CDR3 loop spans 13 amino acids. Per the germline V gene, CDR1 is SQVTM and CDR2 is ANQGSEA. V gave up 4 bases and J gave up 5 bases, with 12 bases separating them. This CDR3 is CSVGARTNNEQFF. In DNA form, the CDR3 reads TGCAGCGTTGGTGCTAGAACCAACAATGAGCAGTTCTTC.

As for this clone: The same CDR3 can be traced to other DNA sequences in this sample. The V call is TRBV5-6, the J call TRBJ2-7; weak D call: TRBD1 (7 bases). This CDR3 comprises 14 residues. The V and J ends lost 2 bases and 1 base respectively, with 10 bases between them. Germline values: CDR1 SGHDT, CDR2 YYEEEE. The chain's CDR3 is CASSFGGQSYEQYF. CDR3 sequence (DNA): TGTGCCAGCAGCTTCGGGGGACAGTCCTACGAGCAGTACTTC.

The gene calls are TRBV18 and TRBJ2-1; D is perhaps TRBD2 (5 bases). From germline, CDR1 is KGHSH and CDR2 LQKENI. The CDR3 runs to 14 residues. Trimming left V 4 bases short and J 7 bases short, with 14 bases between. The CDR3 nucleotides read TGTGCCAGCTCACTTAACTGGCGGAGGAATGAGCAGTTCTTC. Translated: CASSLNWRRNEQFF.

The chain employs TRBV27 and TRBJ2-1; 10 positions agree with TRBD2. Trimming removed 6 bases from V and 15 bases from J; junction bases left unmatched: 17. CDR3 length: 15 residues. The V gene's germline CDR1 is MNHEY and CDR2 SMNVEV (reference sequence). CDR3 nucleotides: TGTGCCAGCAGCCTAGCGGGAGATTCGGACTTGGTCCGGTTCTTC. Translation: CASSLAGDSDLVRFF.

This rearrangement joins TRBV4-1 to TRBJ2-1; D possibly corresponds to TRBD2 (5 bases). Trimming shortened V by 1 base and J by 0 bases, and 10 bases separated the two germline ends. Looked up from germline, CDR1 is MGHRA and CDR2 is YSYEKL. The CDR3 extends over 16 amino acids. CDR3 in DNA: TGCGCCAGCAGCCAAGTTGCCAGCGGCTCCTACAATGAGCAGTTCTTC. This gives the protein CASSQVASGSYNEQFF.